The 10 T cell receptor beta chains listed next were all sequenced from one sample in a study of blood T cell repertoires in COVID-19. Measured with immunoSEQ multiplex PCR; TCRdb has only the in-frame clones, and not every one. There are some 200,000 clones in the sample; roughly 80% occur only once, and over 7% lies in the top ten. What was sequenced was peripheral blood. The receptor set was obtained from a woman in her 70s with acute or convalescent COVID-19.

This clone has at least ten counts. This chain joins TRBV14 and TRBJ2-7; a weak D match, TRBD1 (5 bases). The CDR3 is 14 amino acids. Deletions cut 3 bases from V and 4 bases from J, with 13 bases between. Per the germline V gene, CDR1 is SGHDN and CDR2 is FVKESK. The CDR3 DNA is TGTGCCAGCAGCCATAACAGGTTTCCATACGAGCAGTACGTC. It encodes CASSHNRFPYEQYV.

This rearrangement joins TRBV6-5 to TRBJ1-3; 8 bases are a match to TRBD1. Losses at the gene ends were 6 bases for V and 4 bases for J; bases not matched to a gene: 8. The CDR3 consists of 15 residues. Germline lookup yields CDR1 MNHEY and CDR2 SVGAGI. The CDR3 protein is CASSLDRDPGNTIYF. The DNA of the CDR3 is TGTGCCAGCAGCCTGGACAGGGACCCCGGAAACACCATATATTTT.

The chain has TRBV3-1 (or the pseudogene TRBV3-2) and TRBJ2-1; D is possibly TRBD2 (5 bases). Looked up from germline, CDR1 is LGHDT and CDR2 is YNNKEL (reference sequence). V gave up 0 bases and J gave up 9 bases, with 12 bases separating them. CDR3 length: 14 residues. The CDR3 DNA reads as TGTGCCAGCAGCCAAGACTACCGGGGTTTTGAGCAGTTCTTC. Protein product: CASSQDYRGFEQFF.

The chain joins TRBV10-1 to TRBJ2-5, with 12 nucleotides matching TRBD2. Germline V gene sequence: CDR1 WNHNN, CDR2 SYGVQD (reference sequence). Trimming cost V 0 bases and J 5 bases; bases outside gene matches: 7. This CDR3 has 17 residues. The CDR3 DNA sequence: TGCGCCAGCAGTGAGTCAACTAGCGGGGGGACTAGGGAGACCCAGTACTTC. Amino acids: CASSESTSGGTRETQYF.

Here the CDR3 reads CASSLKQGVGTQYF. The CDR3 DNA is TGTGCCAGCAGCTTAAAACAGGGGGTTGGGACCCAGTACTTC. The chain recombines TRBV7-2 with TRBJ2-5, with TRBD1 matching over 8 bases. The junction had 6 bases not matched to a gene; V was cut back by 2 bases and J by 7 bases. The CDR3 has 14 amino acids. Germline CDR1 SGHTA, CDR2 FQGNSA.

This clone was detected ten times or more. V is TRBV4-1 and J is TRBJ2-4; TRBD1 might be the D (5 bases). V lost 5 bases, J lost 6 bases, and 11 bases lay in between. The CDR3 covers 13 residues. Germline V lookup: CDR1 MGHRA, CDR2 YSYEKL. The CDR3 DNA is TGCGCCAGCAGCTCAGGGTCTTCAAACATTCAGTACTTC. Protein product: CASSSGSSNIQYF.

As for this clone: An end of the junction does not agree with germline; a read error may underlie this. The chain joins TRBV7-2 to TRBJ2-1; weak D call: TRBD2 (6 bases). The CDR3 has 13 amino acids. Germline values: CDR1 SGHTA, CDR2 FQGNSA. DNA for the CDR3: TGTGCCAGCAGCTTTAGTACGCGGGGTGAGAGAATCTTC. The encoded protein is CASSFSTRGERIF.

The V gene is TRBV10-2, the J gene TRBJ2-5; D not certain. Between the trimmed V and J ends, which lost 0 bases and 3 bases, there was a span of 2 bases. CDR1 is WSHSY and CDR2 is SAAADI in the germline V gene. The CDR3 length is 12 residues. The CDR3 coding sequence is TGCGCCAGCAGTGAGTCTAAAGAGACCCAGTACTTC. Translating gives CASSESKETQYF.

V gene TRBV6-5 combines with J gene TRBJ2-5; D remains unclear. The CDR3 totals 11 residues. From germline, CDR1 is MNHEY and CDR2 SVGAGI. Between the trimmed V and J ends, which lost 5 bases and 5 bases, there was a span of 6 bases. CDR3 coding DNA: TGTGCCAGCAGTATCCGGGAGACCCAGTACTTC. It is translated as CASSIRETQYF.

J is TRBJ1-6 and V is TRBV4-1, with 7 positions matching TRBD1. This CDR3 spans 16 amino acids. Trimming cost V 0 bases and J 7 bases; bases outside gene matches: 6. Germline V gene data show CDR1 as MGHRA and CDR2 as YSYEKL. CDR3 sequence: CASSQDQGQRNSPLHF. Written as DNA, the CDR3 is TGCGCCAGCAGCCAAGACCAGGGACAGCGGAATTCACCCCTCCACTTT.